These 6 T cell receptor beta chains originate from one sample sequenced in a study of shared clonotypes between healthy human individuals. Produced via immunoSEQ multiplex PCR; TCRdb's table is partial and in-frame only. This sample has under 2.5 million clones, with 92% found just once. The sequenced sample was naive CD4+ T cells from PBMCs. Subset noted: CD45RA+ positively selected. These receptors were obtained from a man between 18 and 35 years old in good health. Some clones in this sample may be carry-over from other donors' samples.

This sequence joins TRBV5-1 and TRBJ1-2, with TRBD1 identical over 7 bases. J gave up 8 bases and V 2 bases, and 15 bases lay outside the gene matches. Germline V gives CDR1 SGHRS, CDR2 YFSETQ. The CDR3 sequence is 16 residues long. Here the CDR3 reads CASSFDPGQPFPGYTF. In DNA, the CDR3 is TGCGCCAGCAGCTTCGACCCGGGACAGCCCTTTCCGGGCTACACCTTC.

Note on this clone: The sample contains more than one DNA sequence encoding this CDR3. V is TRBV5-1 and J is TRBJ1-1, with D possibly TRBD1 on 5 matching bases. The germline CDR1 and CDR2 sequences are SGHRS and YFSETQ. This CDR3 spans 14 amino acids. Trimming stripped 2 bases from V and 1 base from J, with 9 bases between. Written as DNA, the CDR3 is TGCGCCAGCAGCTTTGGGGGACCGAACACTGAAGCTTTCTTT. Protein sequence: CASSFGGPNTEAFF.

Regarding this clone: This sample also contains other DNA sequences that code for the same CDR3. The J gene is TRBJ2-2, the V gene TRBV18; no reliable D call. This CDR3 spans 12 amino acids. Trimming stripped 5 bases from V and 5 bases from J, with 6 bases between. Looked up from germline, CDR1 is KGHSH and CDR2 is LQKENI. The CDR3 sequence: CASSSGTGELFF. In DNA form, the CDR3 reads TGTGCCAGCTCAAGTGGGACCGGGGAGCTGTTTTTT.

The chain recombines TRBV9 with TRBJ2-7; TRBD1 aligns across 9 bases. Per germline, CDR1 SGDLS and CDR2 YYNGEE. The CDR3 consists of 17 residues. V was pared by 5 bases and J by 5 bases, with 17 bases of the junction left unmatched. The CDR3 nucleotides read TGTGCCAGCAGTGACCTCATCCGGGACAGGGTGAAAAACGAGCAGTACTTC. Protein sequence: CASSDLIRDRVKNEQYF.

This sequence joins TRBV10-3 and TRBJ2-5, with TRBD2 matching over 11 bases. V lost 3 bases, J lost 2 bases, and 17 bases stayed unmatched. Germline V CDR1 and CDR2: ENHRY, SYGVKD. This CDR3 is built from 20 residues. CDR3 nucleotide sequence: TGTGCCATCAGTGAAAGATTTGGGGCTAGCGGGAGGAGGGGACAAGAGACCCAGTACTTC. Translating gives CAISERFGASGRRGQETQYF.

V gene TRBV7-6 combines with J gene TRBJ2-5; 7 nucleotides match TRBD2. Trimming cost V 3 bases and J 0 bases; bases outside gene matches: 10. This CDR3 comprises 17 residues. The germline gives CDR1 SGHVS, CDR2 FNYEAQ. DNA of the CDR3: TGTGCCAGCAGCTTCTCTGGGACTACCTTTTACCAAGAGACCCAGTACTTC. Protein: CASSFSGTTFYQETQYF. The variable domain in full, completed from reference TRBV7-6 and TRBJ2-5, reads GAGVSQSPRYKVTKRGQDVALRCDPISGHVSLYWYRQALGQGPEFLTYFNYEAQQDKSGLPNDRFSAERPEGSISTLTIQRTEQRDSAMYRCASSFSGTTFYQETQYFGPGTRLLVL.